This T cell receptor beta chain was sequenced in a study of T-cell reconstitution after alpha-beta-depleted transplantation in children. The CDR3 runs 16 residues. The V segment lost 6 bases and the J segment 9 bases; nucleotides outside the gene matches: 9. The germline CDR1 and CDR2 sequences are MDHEN and SYDVKM. A note on this clonotype: Its matching antigen is unknown.

General study points: Roughly two months post-transplant, alpha-beta T cells reportedly originated from several hundred graft clones that had expanded. By one year post-transplant, T-cell counts and diversity largely arose from T cells that were newly produced. After transplant, high TCRbeta diversity at day 60 in some patients arose from surviving recipient T cells and thymic progenitors.

Molecular barcoding with unique molecular identifiers was used for the TCRbeta library. TCRdb called the PCR reads again in MiXCR, with one record for every CDR3 protein. The sample yields approximately 500,000 distinct CDR3 sequences, over 9.5% seen once. This rearrangement joins TRBV28 to TRBJ2-1, with 15 bases matching TRBD2. The sequence came from a child younger than 10 with inherited bone marrow failure, due to receive a stem cell transplant. Specimen: PBMCs, collected before TCRalphabeta/CD19-depleted stem cell transplant. DNA for the CDR3: TGTGCCAGCAGCTCCCTGGGACTAGCGGGAGGAGTTGAGCAGTTCTTC. Translation gives CASSSLGLAGGVEQFF.